This T cell receptor beta chain was identified during a study of blood T cell repertoires in COVID-19. Study background: Material from acute and convalescent COVID-19 was sourced from the United States, Italy and Spain. PBMCs, B-cell-depleted T cells, or T cells provided the cDNA or gDNA that made up the material.

In the original processing: Amplifying reference gene primers gave estimates of nucleated cell counts. Sequenced by immunoSEQ multiplex PCR; TCRdb stores in-frame clones only, minus some. The DNA gave D and trimming, while V, J and clone size come from that table. This table has nearly 200,000 clones, 85% appearing once. Germline V gene lookup returns CDR1 SGDLS and CDR2 YYNGEE. CDR3 size: 18 residues. Trimming took 0 bases from V and 4 from J; bases not matched to a gene: 11. The TCR sequence derives from a man aged 55 to 70 with COVID-19, enrolled during active disease. V and J are TRBV9 and TRBJ2-2; TRBD2 aligns across 8 bases. Sequencing used peripheral blood. The chain's CDR3 is CASSVGLGLEASTGELFF. Written as DNA, the CDR3 is TGTGCCAGCAGCGTAGGCCTGGGACTAGAGGCGAGCACCGGGGAGCTGTTTTTT.